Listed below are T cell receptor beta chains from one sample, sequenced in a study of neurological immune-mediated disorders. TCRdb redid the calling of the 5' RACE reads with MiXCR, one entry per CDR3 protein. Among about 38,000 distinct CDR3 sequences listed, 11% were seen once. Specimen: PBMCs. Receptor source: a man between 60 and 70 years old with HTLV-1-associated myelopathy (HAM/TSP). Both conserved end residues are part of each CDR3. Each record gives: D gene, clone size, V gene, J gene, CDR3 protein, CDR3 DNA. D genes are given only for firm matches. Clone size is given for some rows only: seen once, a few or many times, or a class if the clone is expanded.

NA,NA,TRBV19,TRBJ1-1,CASSIDPRGTEAFF,TGTGCCAGTAGTATAGACCCCCGGGGCACTGAAGCTTTCTTT
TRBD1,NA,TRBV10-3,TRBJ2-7,CAISAGTGVSREQYF,TGTGCCATCAGTGCGGGCACAGGGGTCTCTCGCGAGCAGTACTTC
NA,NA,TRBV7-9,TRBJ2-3,CASSLHNQPQYF,TGTGCCAGCAGCCTGCACAATCAACCCCAGTATTTT
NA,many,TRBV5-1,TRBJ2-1,CASSFQYRSSYNEQFF,TGCGCCAGCAGCTTTCAATACAGGAGCTCCTACAATGAGCAGTTCTTC
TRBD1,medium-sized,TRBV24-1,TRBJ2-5,CATSIDGTGVQETQYF,TGTGCCACCAGTATTGATGGGACAGGGGTTCAAGAGACCCAGTACTTC
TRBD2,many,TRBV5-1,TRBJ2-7,CASSLERGASGRIVQYF,TGCGCCAGCAGCTTGGAGAGGGGGGCTAGCGGGAGGATTGTGCAGTACTTC
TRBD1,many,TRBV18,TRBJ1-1,CASSPVNRGAEAFF,TGTGCCAGCTCACCCGTGAACAGGGGAGCTGAAGCTTTCTTT
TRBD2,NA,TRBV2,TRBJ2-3,CASSTGTSGKMGTDTQYF,TGTGCCAGCAGCACAGGGACTAGCGGGAAGATGGGCACAGATACGCAGTATTTT
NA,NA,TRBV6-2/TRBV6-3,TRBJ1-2,CASSPRVGGSYGYTF,TGTGCCAGCAGTCCGCGCGTTGGGGGAAGCTATGGCTACACCTTC
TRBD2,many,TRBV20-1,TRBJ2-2,CSAKRGGMGTGELFF,TGCAGTGCTAAACGCGGGGGGATGGGAACCGGGGAGCTGTTTTTT
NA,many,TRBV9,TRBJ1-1,CASSVAGDGSTEAFF,TGTGCCAGCAGCGTAGCTGGGGATGGCAGCACTGAAGCTTTCTTT
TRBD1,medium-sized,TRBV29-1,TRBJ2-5,CSVDRGRETQYF,TGCAGCGTCGACAGGGGGCGAGAGACCCAGTACTTC
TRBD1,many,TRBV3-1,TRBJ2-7,CASSPTGGIGTYEQYF,TGTGCCAGCAGCCCTACAGGGGGCATAGGGACCTACGAGCAGTACTTC
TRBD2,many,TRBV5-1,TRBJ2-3,CASSYPRLAGAGADTQYF,TGCGCCAGCAGCTATCCGAGACTAGCGGGAGCAGGCGCAGATACGCAGTATTTT
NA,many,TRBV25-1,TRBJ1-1,CASSEQGTTEAFF,TGTGCCAGCAGTGAACAGGGGACCACTGAAGCTTTCTTT